The clone carrying this TCR beta chain was seen only once. This entry belongs to a study of blood T cell repertoires in COVID-19. Across the whole study: The origin of the acute and convalescent COVID-19 samples was the United States, Italy and Spain.

V was pared by 4 bases and J by 1 base, with 8 bases of the junction left unmatched. CDR3 length equals 16 residues. Looked up from germline, CDR1 is SGDLS and CDR2 is YYNGEE. Cohort allocation depended upon clinical history that participants reported. Clones were sequenced by immunoSEQ multiplex PCR, and TCRdb holds only the in-frame ones, with some missing. The sample gives some 270,000 clones, about 85% of which show up once; approximately 6.6% is in the top ten. This sequence originates from a woman aged 50 to 60 who had been exposed to COVID-19. The chain combines TRBV9 with TRBJ1-2; TRBD1 matches 9 bases. Input material: PBMCs or T cells enriched from blood (not recorded which). The CDR3 region has the DNA TGTGCCAGCAGCTCCCCTCTGGGACAGGGTAACTATGGCTACACCTTC. Amino acid sequence: CASSSPLGQGNYGYTF.